The 30 T cell receptor beta chains below were found in one sample sequenced in a study of a mutant IDH1 vaccine in newly diagnosed glioma. The protocol was immunoSEQ multiplex PCR, while the TCRdb copy is restricted to in-frame clones and leaves out a portion. This sample yields around 78,000 clones, of which approximately 85% are seen a single time; roughly 2% belongs to the top ten. No antigen has been assigned to these receptors. Time point in this sample: week 23, last vaccination. Each dose delivered 300 ug of mutant IDH1 20-mer peptide subcutaneously with imiquimod. Specimen: PBMCs, collected from a glioma patient whose treatment included an IDH1 peptide vaccine. Receptor source: a man aged 25 to 40 with glioma. Some clones in this sample may be carry-over from other donors' samples.

The J gene is TRBJ2-2, the V gene TRBV7-6, with a tentative D call TRBD1 (6 bases). This CDR3 spans 18 amino acids. Germline V gene data show CDR1 as SGHVS and CDR2 as FNYEAQ. V was trimmed by 5 bases and J by 3 bases, leaving 22 bases between them. The CDR3 loop reads CASSEQGSGRTYTGELFF. DNA for the CDR3: TGTGCCAGCAGCGAGCAGGGGAGCGGCAGGACCTACACCGGGGAGCTGTTTTTT.

The table lists this clone with a count of one. The rearrangement joins TRBV7-9 to TRBJ1-2; tentatively, D is TRBD1 (5 bases). CDR1 is SEHNR, CDR2 FQNEAQ, per germline (reference sequence). The CDR3 spans 17 residues. V lost 1 base and J 4 bases, leaving 19 bases between the germline ends. DNA of the CDR3: TGTGCCAGCAGCTTAGATATCAGTACGGGACTCCTCTATGGCTACACCTTC. This gives the protein CASSLDISTGLLYGYTF.

The chain links TRBV15 to TRBJ1-1; a weak D match, TRBD1 (6 bases). Germline CDR1 and CDR2: LNHNV and YYDKDF (reference sequence). V shed 0 bases and J shed 7 bases, with 15 bases lying between them. The CDR3 consists of 15 residues. The CDR3 DNA follows: TGTGCCACCAGCAGAGATCGGGGGGGCTCGCTTGAAGCTTTCTTT. Translation gives CATSRDRGGSLEAFF.

The rearrangement links TRBV2 to TRBJ1-1, with TRBD1 as a possible D gene (6 bases). The CDR3 is 16 amino acids. V lost 1 base to trimming and J lost 5 bases, with 17 bases between them. Germline V CDR1 and CDR2: SNHLY, FYNNEI. The CDR3 reads CASSEGDKTVGTEAFF. In DNA, the CDR3 is TGTGCCAGCAGTGAAGGGGACAAGACGGTCGGAACTGAAGCTTTCTTT. The full variable domain, rest sourced from reference TRBV2 and TRBJ1-1, is EPEVTQTPSHQVTQMGQEVILRCVPISNHLYFYWYRQILGQKVEFLVSFYNNEISEKSEIFDDQFSVERPDGSNFTLKIRSTKLEDSAMYFCASSEGDKTVGTEAFFGQGTRLTVV.

This chain links TRBV5-1 with TRBJ2-7; 10 positions match TRBD1. From germline, CDR1 is SGHRS and CDR2 YFSETQ. Trimming cost V 0 bases and J 3 bases; bases outside gene matches: 0. The CDR3 is 14 residues long. CDR3 coding DNA: TGCGCCAGCAGCTTGGGGACAGGGGGCTACGAGCAGTACTTC. Protein sequence: CASSLGTGGYEQYF.

V and J are TRBV9 and TRBJ1-6; D is perhaps TRBD1 (6 bases). The CDR3 length is 13 residues. Trimming stripped 4 bases from V and 9 bases from J, with 11 bases between. The germline CDR1 and CDR2 sequences are SGDLS and YYNGEE. The CDR3 nucleotides read TGTGCCAGCAGCCAAGGGGGGGGTTCACCCCTCCACTTT. Its protein product is CASSQGGGSPLHF.

The rearrangement joins TRBV28 to TRBJ1-1; 8 positions agree with TRBD1. Germline values: CDR1 MDHEN, CDR2 SYDVKM. The CDR3 runs to 14 residues. Losses at the gene ends were 4 bases for V and 1 base for J; bases not matched to a gene: 2. CDR3 loop: CASSSGQGNTEAFF. The CDR3 region has the DNA TGTGCCAGCAGTTCTGGACAGGGGAACACTGAAGCTTTCTTT.

The chain couples TRBV6-5 to TRBJ2-1; a weak D match, TRBD2 (7 bases). This CDR3 has 16 amino acids. Trimming stripped 4 bases from V and 8 bases from J, with 21 bases between. Germline values: CDR1 MNHEY, CDR2 SVGAGI. The DNA of the CDR3 is TGTGCCAGCAGTTTGACGGGGGGCGGGCATGCCCATGAGCAGTTCTTC. Residues: CASSLTGGGHAHEQFF.

The rearrangement links TRBV11-2 to TRBJ2-1, with TRBD2 as a possible D gene (6 bases). Between the trimmed V and J ends, which lost 5 bases and 5 bases, there was a span of 10 bases. The CDR3 consists of 13 residues. Germline V gives CDR1 SGHAT, CDR2 FQNNGV. The CDR3 nucleotides read TGTGCCAGCAGCCTTAGCGGAGACAATGAGCAGTTCTTC. Its protein is CASSLSGDNEQFF.

The V and J genes are TRBV5-1 and TRBJ1-2; TRBD1 matches at 10 bases. V dropped 4 bases and J dropped 3; count of bases not matched to a gene: 6. CDR1 is SGHRS, CDR2 YFSETQ, per germline. The CDR3 loop spans 15 amino acids. DNA for the CDR3: TGCGCCAGCAGCCCGGACAGGGGGACGGACTATGGCTACACCTTC. Translation gives CASSPDRGTDYGYTF.

The chain recombines TRBV6-5 with TRBJ1-3; no clear D. The CDR3 runs to 14 residues. The germline V gene encodes CDR1 MNHEY and CDR2 SVGAGI. The V and J ends lost 6 bases and 4 bases respectively, with 13 bases between them. The CDR3 reads CASSPTTLGNTIYF. CDR3 DNA: TGTGCCAGCAGCCCAACCACTCTGGGAAACACCATATATTTT.

This clone was observed a single time. CDR3 nucleotide sequence: TGTGCCTGGCGCAGGCGGGGTATCAGGGGGAGCTCCTATAATTCACCCCTCCACTTT. This codes for CAWRRRGIRGSSYNSPLHF. This chain links TRBV30 with TRBJ1-6; 7 nucleotides agree with TRBD1. The CDR3 is made up of 19 amino acids. The germline CDR1 and CDR2 sequences are GTSNPN and SVGIG (reference sequence). V lost 5 bases to trimming and J lost 0 bases; unmatched junction nucleotides: 16.

This clone was observed a single time. In nucleotides, the CDR3 is TGTGCCAGTAGTTCAGGGAGGAGCGCTGAAGCTTTCTTT. It specifies CASSSGRSAEAFF. V gene TRBV19 combines with J gene TRBJ1-1; D perhaps matches TRBD1 (5 bases). The germline gives CDR1 LNHDA, CDR2 SQIVND (reference sequence). CDR3 size: 13 residues. Between the trimmed V and J ends, which lost 5 bases and 6 bases, there was a span of 13 bases. The full variable domain, with the rest looked up from reference TRBV19 and TRBJ1-1, is DGGITQSPKYLFRKEGQNVTLSCEQNLNHDAMYWYRQDPGQGLRLIYYSQIVNDFQKGDIAEGYSVSREKKESFPLTVTSAQKNPTAFYLCASSSGRSAEAFFGQGTRLTVV.

The chain is built from TRBV4-1 and TRBJ2-7; D unresolved. The CDR3 runs 13 residues. V was shortened by 3 bases and J by 6 bases, with 12 bases between the two germline ends. The germline V gene has CDR1 MGHRA and CDR2 YSYEKL. CDR3 coding DNA: TGCGCCAGCAGCCAGACGAATGGGGTCGAGCAGTACTTC. Amino acids: CASSQTNGVEQYF.

The table lists this clone with a few counts. The J gene is TRBJ2-1, the V gene TRBV29-1, with 14 nucleotides matching TRBD2. Per germline, CDR1 SQVTM and CDR2 ANQGSEA. The CDR3 loop spans 15 amino acids. V trimming: 4 bases; J trimming: 7 bases; junction bases outside the gene matches: 6. CDR3 nucleotide sequence: TGCAGCGTTGCCCAGACTAGCGGGAGGGCTAATGAGCAGTTCTTC. It codes for CSVAQTSGRANEQFF.

This chain connects TRBV15 to TRBJ1-2; 7 nucleotides match TRBD1. The V and J ends lost 3 bases and 3 bases, in that order; junction bases with no gene match: 7. Germline CDR1 is LNHNV and CDR2 is YYDKDF (reference sequence). CDR3 length equals 15 residues. Here the CDR3 reads CATSSPRTGDYGYTF. CDR3 DNA: TGTGCCACCAGCAGTCCGCGGACAGGAGACTATGGCTACACCTTC. The whole variable domain, filled in from reference TRBV15 and TRBJ1-2, reads DAMVIQNPRYQVTQFGKPVTLSCSQTLNHNVMYWYQQKSSQAPKLLFHYYDKDFNNEADTPDNFQSRRPNTSFCFLDIRSPGLGDTAMYLCATSSPRTGDYGYTFGSGTRLTVV.

The chain combines TRBV28 with TRBJ1-2; D might be TRBD1 (6 bases). Looked up from germline, CDR1 is MDHEN and CDR2 is SYDVKM. Trimming removed 5 bases at V and 5 bases at J, with 15 bases between. The CDR3 covers 14 residues. The DNA of the CDR3 is TGTGCCAGCAGTACGCAGGGGCGTCTTTATGGCTACACCTTC. Amino acid sequence: CASSTQGRLYGYTF.

This chain links TRBV6-4 with TRBJ1-4; no definite D call. The germline V and J ends were trimmed by 0 bases and 4 bases, with 18 bases remaining between them. The V gene's germline CDR1 is MRHNA and CDR2 SNTAGT. This CDR3 region has 18 residues. CDR3 protein: CASSDSMIALSINEKLFF. Written as DNA, the CDR3 is TGTGCCAGCAGTGACTCGATGATAGCCCTATCCATTAATGAAAAACTGTTTTTT.

This clone was found once. The V call is TRBV11-2, the J call TRBJ2-1, with 7 nucleotides matching TRBD2. Germline assignment: CDR1 SGHAT and CDR2 FQNNGV. This CDR3 is 18 amino acids long. The junction had 15 bases not matched to a gene; V was cut back by 4 bases and J by 3 bases. This chain's CDR3 is CASSSGDPWREYYNEQFF. Written as DNA, the CDR3 is TGTGCCAGCAGCTCGGGGGATCCCTGGCGGGAGTACTACAATGAGCAGTTCTTC.

The rearrangement uses TRBV28 and TRBJ1-5; tentative D call: TRBD1 (5 bases). From germline, CDR1 is MDHEN and CDR2 SYDVKM. V lost 2 bases, J lost 1 base, and 15 bases lay in between. The CDR3 covers 17 residues. The CDR3 DNA is TGTGCCAGCAGTTTACACTACGGGGGAAGGAGCAATCAGCCCCAGCATTTT. Encoded protein: CASSLHYGGRSNQPQHF. The variable domain in full, with the rest retrieved from reference TRBV28 and TRBJ1-5, is DVKVTQSSRYLVKRTGEKVFLECVQDMDHENMFWYRQDPGLGLRLIYFSYDVKMKEKGDIPEGYSVSREKKERFSLILESASTNQTSMYLCASSLHYGGRSNQPQHFGDGTRLSIL.

The V and J genes are TRBV20-1 and TRBJ2-1; D is unclear. This CDR3 spans 11 amino acids. Germline CDR1 reads DFQATT; CDR2 reads SNEGSKA (reference sequence). V dropped 5 bases and J dropped 2 bases, with 4 bases sitting between them. The DNA for the CDR3 is TGCAGTGCTGAACCCTACAATGAGCAGTTCTTC. As protein: CSAEPYNEQFF.

The V and J genes are TRBV7-9 and TRBJ2-4; 8 nucleotides match TRBD1. The length of the CDR3 is 14 residues. Trimming removed 5 bases from V and 3 bases from J; junction bases left unmatched: 3. CDR1 SEHNR and CDR2 FQNEAQ come from the germline V gene (reference sequence). In DNA form, the CDR3 reads TGTGCCAGCAGCCCTACAGGGGGCAAAAACATTCAGTACTTC. This codes for CASSPTGGKNIQYF.

This rearrangement joins TRBV19 to TRBJ2-5; D assignment may be TRBD1 or TRBD2 (5 bases each). Germline V gene data show CDR1 as LNHDA and CDR2 as SQIVND (reference sequence). Trimming took 8 bases from V and 4 from J, leaving 14 bases between them. This CDR3 has 13 residues. CDR3 loop: CASAPWGRETQYF. The CDR3 DNA reads as TGTGCCAGTGCCCCCTGGGGGAGAGAGACCCAGTACTTC. Drawing the rest from reference TRBV19 and TRBJ2-5, the complete variable domain is DGGITQSPKYLFRKEGQNVTLSCEQNLNHDAMYWYRQDPGQGLRLIYYSQIVNDFQKGDIAEGYSVSREKKESFPLTVTSAQKNPTAFYLCASAPWGRETQYFGPGTRLLVL.

This rearrangement joins TRBV28 to TRBJ1-4; D is unclear. The CDR3 runs to 13 residues. Trimming pared 9 bases from V and 0 bases from J, leaving 8 bases between. Germline values: CDR1 MDHEN, CDR2 SYDVKM. CDR3 sequence: CASTVSTNEKLFF. CDR3 DNA: TGTGCCAGTACAGTATCAACTAATGAAAAACTGTTTTTT.

The chain links TRBV5-1 to TRBJ2-5; TRBD1 aligns across 7 bases. The germline CDR1 and CDR2 sequences are SGHRS and YFSETQ. CDR3 length: 15 amino acids. The ends lost 4 bases at V and 3 bases at J; junction bases unmatched: 9. The chain's CDR3 is CASSHDGTAEETQYF. CDR3 bases: TGCGCCAGCAGCCACGACGGGACAGCCGAAGAGACCCAGTACTTC.

The CDR3 nucleotides read TGTGCCAGCACCCCGGGGGCAGATTACTACGAGCAGTACTTC. Protein product: CASTPGADYYEQYF. V usage is TRBV6-6 and J usage is TRBJ2-7; D possibly uses TRBD1 or TRBD2 (6 bases each). Germline loops: CDR1 MNHNY, CDR2 SVGAGI (reference sequence). The germline V and J ends were trimmed by 7 bases and 3 bases, with 16 bases remaining between them. The CDR3 consists of 14 residues.

The chain recombines TRBV5-6 with TRBJ2-4; 9 nucleotides agree with TRBD2. The germline V gene has CDR1 SGHDT and CDR2 YYEEEE. This CDR3 has 19 residues. V was pared by 0 bases and J by 4 bases, with 14 bases of the junction left unmatched. The CDR3 region has the DNA TGTGCCAGCAGCTTGGCCTATTTAGTCGAGCGGGGGGATAAAAACATTCAGTACTTC. Translation: CASSLAYLVERGDKNIQYF.

The CDR3 sequence: CASSTQETQYF. The CDR3 DNA sequence: TGTGCCAGCAGCACCCAAGAGACCCAGTACTTC. The chain combines TRBV13 with TRBJ2-5; no reliable D call. CDR3 length: 11 residues. Germline V CDR1 and CDR2: PRHDT, FYEKMQ (reference sequence). V lost 5 bases, J lost 1 base, and 2 bases lay in between.

The V and J genes are TRBV29-1 and TRBJ1-1, with D tentatively TRBD1 (5 bases). The CDR3 is 15 amino acids. The germline gives CDR1 SQVTM, CDR2 ANQGSEA. The V end lost 4 bases, the J end lost 4 bases, and 19 bases lay between the germline ends. CDR3 sequence (DNA): TGCAGCGTTGTAGGAGGAGGGGTGAGTTTCACTGAAGCTTTCTTT. Encoded protein: CSVVGGGVSFTEAFF.

This clone was counted a single time. This chain connects TRBV5-1 to TRBJ1-3, with unresolved D. Germline CDR1 SGHRS, CDR2 YFSETQ. This CDR3 is 14 amino acids long. Trimming stripped 0 bases from V and 4 bases from J, with 8 bases between. CDR3: CASSLGQKGNTIYF. CDR3 DNA sequence: TGCGCCAGCAGCTTGGGGCAGAAAGGAAACACCATATATTTT.